The 29 T cell receptor beta chains listed next were all sequenced from one sample in a study of T cell responses to AZD1222 COVID-19 vaccine. The assay was immunoSEQ multiplex PCR, and TCRdb's table has in-frame clones only and misses some. The table shows approximately 120,000 clones, with about 88% occurring only once. The specimen comprised peripheral blood, sampled on day 0 of AZD1222 vaccination. The receptors originated from an adult in good health.

The CDR3 DNA follows: TGTGCCTGGAGTAACCGAGGACAGGGACGAGGCTACACCTTC. It codes for CAWSNRGQGRGYTF. The chain combines TRBV30 with TRBJ1-2, with 8 bases identical to TRBD1. Unmatched junction bases numbered 10, after V lost 2 bases and J lost 8 bases. Germline CDR1 reads GTSNPN; CDR2 reads SVGIG (reference sequence). The CDR3 covers 14 residues.

J is TRBJ1-6 and V is TRBV27; 7 bases match TRBD1. Per the germline V gene, CDR1 is MNHEY and CDR2 is SMNVEV (reference sequence). J lost 6 bases, V lost 5 bases, and 16 bases had no gene match. CDR3 length equals 18 residues. The chain's CDR3 is CASSKWGEPGQPNSPLHF. Here the CDR3 DNA reads TGTGCCAGCAGTAAGTGGGGGGAGCCGGGACAGCCTAATTCACCCCTCCACTTT.

V usage is TRBV28 and J usage is TRBJ2-7; 16 bases align to TRBD2. The CDR3 sequence is 19 residues long. Germline lookup yields CDR1 MDHEN and CDR2 SYDVKM. The trim removed 6 bases at V and 3 bases at J, leaving 14 bases unmatched. CDR3 residues: CASSLLGTSGRANSYEQYV. DNA for the CDR3: TGTGCCAGCAGCCTACTTGGGACTAGCGGGAGGGCCAATAGCTACGAGCAGTACGTC.

V gene TRBV3-1 (or the pseudogene TRBV3-2) combines with J gene TRBJ2-1; weak D call: TRBD2 (5 bases). Per germline, CDR1 LGHDT and CDR2 YNNKEL (reference sequence). Trimming took 4 bases from V and 4 from J, leaving 17 bases between them. The CDR3 contains 16 residues. DNA of the CDR3: TGTGCCAGCAGCCCTCCGAGGGTCAGCGGTTACAATGAGCAGTTCTTC. It specifies CASSPPRVSGYNEQFF.

The rearrangement links TRBV3-1 (or the pseudogene TRBV3-2) to TRBJ2-7; TRBD1 matches at 9 bases. The CDR3 totals 15 residues. Trimming cost V 1 base and J 2 bases; bases outside gene matches: 3. Per germline, CDR1 LGHDT and CDR2 YNNKEL (reference sequence). The CDR3 spells CASSQAGTGTYEQYF. CDR3 nucleotides: TGTGCCAGCAGCCAAGCCGGGACAGGGACCTACGAGCAGTACTTC.

This chain uses TRBV30 with TRBJ2-3, with 7 nucleotides matching TRBD1. Germline V gene sequence: CDR1 GTSNPN, CDR2 SVGIG (reference sequence). The CDR3 is 15 amino acids. After removal of 7 bases from V and 1 base from J, the junction contained 11 bases not matched to a gene. Here the CDR3 reads CASRAPGGRTDTQYF. In DNA, the CDR3 is TGTGCCTCCCGCGCCCCAGGGGGACGCACAGATACGCAGTATTTT.

The J gene is TRBJ1-2, the V gene TRBV5-6; the D gene is possibly TRBD1 (6 bases). The germline CDR1 and CDR2 sequences are SGHDT and YYEEEE. Trimming stripped 2 bases from V and 5 bases from J, with 13 bases between. This CDR3 has 14 residues. CDR3 amino acids: CASSFPGDPYGYTF. The CDR3 nucleotides are TGTGCCAGCAGCTTCCCAGGGGACCCGTATGGCTACACCTTC.

This clone was recorded once. This sequence joins TRBV6-1 and TRBJ1-2, with D possibly TRBD1 on 5 matching bases. CDR1 and CDR2 from the germline V gene are MNHNS and SASEGT. The CDR3 has 16 residues. V dropped 2 bases and J dropped 4 bases, with 17 bases sitting between them. Here the CDR3 DNA reads TGTGCCAGCAGTGAAAGGAGGGGAGCTAGTGGCTATGGCTACACCTTC. Translation gives CASSERRGASGYGYTF.

The chain recombines TRBV4-3 with TRBJ1-3; D not certain. V gave up 0 bases and J gave up 4 bases, with 4 bases separating them. The CDR3 loop spans 13 amino acids. Germline V gives CDR1 LGHNA, CDR2 YSLEER. The CDR3 DNA sequence: TGCGCCAGCAGCCAAGATTTGGGAAACACCATATATTTT. It translates to CASSQDLGNTIYF.

V is TRBV11-2 and J is TRBJ2-2, with 7 bases fitting TRBD1. This CDR3 region has 13 residues. Trimming at V came to 4 bases and at J to 9 bases, leaving 5 bases not matched to a gene. The germline gives CDR1 SGHAT, CDR2 FQNNGV. Here the CDR3 DNA reads TGTGCCAGCAGCTCCCAGGGGGTGTGGGAGCTGTTTTTT. Its translation: CASSSQGVWELFF.

This chain joins TRBV30 and TRBJ1-5, with D unresolved. The V gene lost 0 bases and the J gene lost 0 bases, with 6 bases spanning the gap. Germline V gives CDR1 GTSNPN, CDR2 SVGIG (reference sequence). This CDR3 has 14 amino acids. The CDR3 nucleotides are TGTGCCTGGAGTGTAGGCCCTAGCAATCAGCCCCAGCATTTT. Translated: CAWSVGPSNQPQHF.

This clone was detected only a few times. The chain recombines TRBV6-5 with TRBJ1-4; weak D call: TRBD1 (5 bases). In germline, CDR1 is MNHEY, CDR2 SVGAGI. This CDR3 comprises 11 residues. The V and J ends lost 6 bases and 10 bases respectively, with 9 bases between them. The CDR3 DNA sequence: TGTGCCAGCAGCGGGGGGGGAAAACTGTTTTTT. Translating it yields CASSGGGKLFF.

The rearrangement links TRBV7-8 to TRBJ2-5; D possibly corresponds to TRBD1 (9 bases). CDR1 SGHVS and CDR2 FQNEAQ come from the germline V gene. V lost 6 bases and J 4 bases, leaving 24 bases between the germline ends. This CDR3 has 17 residues. Here the CDR3 DNA reads TGTGCCAGCAGGGTCGGACAGGGGCCCCGGGAGGGAGAGACCCAGTACTTC. It codes for CASRVGQGPREGETQYF.

V is TRBV27 and J is TRBJ1-5; possible D gene TRBD1, 5 bases. Germline V gene data show CDR1 as MNHEY and CDR2 as SMNVEV (reference sequence). The CDR3 has 15 residues. V dropped 2 bases and J dropped 0 bases, with 8 bases sitting between them. DNA for the CDR3: TGTGCCAGCAGTTTACGGGGGAATAGCAATCAGCCCCAGCATTTT. Its protein product is CASSLRGNSNQPQHF.

The DNA for the CDR3 is TGTGCCAGCAGCTTAGCGCAGGGTTGGATCACTGAAGCTTTCTTT. This translates into CASSLAQGWITEAFF. The chain carries TRBV7-9 and TRBJ1-1, with D possibly being TRBD1 (5 bases). CDR1 SEHNR and CDR2 FQNEAQ come from the germline V gene (reference sequence). The CDR3 totals 15 residues. Trimming removed 0 bases at V and 4 bases at J, with 12 bases between.

V gene TRBV11-2 combines with J gene TRBJ1-1; tentative D call: TRBD1 (5 bases). The CDR3 has 14 amino acids. CDR1 is SGHAT and CDR2 is FQNNGV in the germline V gene. Trimming shortened V by 5 bases and J by 7 bases, and 17 bases separated the two germline ends. The CDR3 DNA reads as TGTGCCAGCAGCGTGTCGGGGGGTAGGAGTGAAGCTTTCTTT. Its protein product is CASSVSGGRSEAFF. The full variable domain, with the rest looked up from reference TRBV11-2 and TRBJ1-1, is EAGVAQSPRYKIIEKRQSVAFWCNPISGHATLYWYQQILGQGPKLLIQFQNNGVVDDSQLPKDRFSAERLKGVDSTLKIQPAKLEDSAVYLCASSVSGGRSEAFFGQGTRLTVV.

The V gene is TRBV19, the J gene TRBJ2-3; perhaps TRBD2 as D (6 bases). V shed 4 bases and J shed 5 bases, with 19 bases lying between them. CDR1 and CDR2 (germline): LNHDA, SQIVND (reference sequence). This CDR3 is 16 amino acids long. The CDR3 region is CASSRGPQRVLDTQYF. CDR3 bases: TGTGCCAGTAGTAGGGGACCTCAGCGGGTACTAGATACGCAGTATTTT.

J is TRBJ1-2 and V is TRBV7-9; no reliable D call. V was cut by 9 bases and J by 2 bases, with 13 bases left in between. The germline V gene encodes CDR1 SEHNR and CDR2 FQNEAQ (reference sequence). The CDR3 is 13 residues long. In nucleotides, the CDR3 is TGTGCCAGTAGTGGACCGCTCAACTATGGCTACACCTTC. Translation: CASSGPLNYGYTF.

This clone was seen only a few times. The chain couples TRBV21-1 to TRBJ2-7; the table's D call of TRBD2 was not tested on the DNA. TRBV21-1 is a pseudogene. This CDR3 region has 16 residues. CDR3: CASSKVRQDWGYEQYV. In DNA form, the CDR3 reads TGTGCCAGCAGCAAAGTACGGCAGGACTGGGGCTACGAGCAGTACGTC.

The chain uses TRBV9 and TRBJ1-2, with TRBD1 matching over 7 bases. The germline V gene has CDR1 SGDLS and CDR2 YYNGEE. The CDR3 is 11 residues long. The CDR3 loop reads CREGAPYGYTF. In DNA, the CDR3 is TGTAGGGAGGGGGCCCCCTATGGCTACACCTTC. The entire variable domain, with the rest obtained from reference TRBV9 and TRBJ1-2, is as follows: DSGVTQTPKHLITATGQRVTLRCSPRSGDLSVYWYQQSLDQGLQFLIQYYNGEERAKGNILERFSAQQFPDLHSELNLSSLELGDSALYFCREGAPYGYTFGSGTRLTVV.

The chain employs TRBV5-4 and TRBJ1-1; a weak D match, TRBD1 (6 bases). V lost 6 bases to trimming and J lost 6 bases, with 21 bases between them. The CDR3 covers 15 residues. Germline V CDR1 and CDR2: SGHNT, YYREEE (reference sequence). The CDR3 DNA reads as TGTGCCAGCACCCCCTCGGGGGCCCGTTTGGCTGAAGCTTTCTTT. It codes for CASTPSGARLAEAFF.

The genes are TRBV5-1 and TRBJ2-6; tentatively, D is TRBD2 (6 bases). The CDR3 extends over 16 amino acids. CDR1 and CDR2 (germline): SGHRS, YFSETQ. V was clipped by 6 bases and J by 2 bases, with 15 bases between them. The CDR3 DNA sequence: TGCGCCAGCACGAGTCTCGGGGGAGCTGGGGCCAACGTCCTGACTTTC. It yields the protein CASTSLGGAGANVLTF.

The chain has TRBV28 and TRBJ1-5, with D unresolved. CDR3 size: 15 residues. From germline, CDR1 is MDHEN and CDR2 SYDVKM. Trimming left V 2 bases short and J 4 bases short, with 12 bases between. The CDR3 region has the DNA TGTGCCAGCAGTTTAGAAGGTGGCCCTAATCAGCCCCAGCATTTT. Amino acids: CASSLEGGPNQPQHF.

This sequence joins TRBV4-2 and TRBJ1-2, with D tentatively TRBD1 (5 bases). Germline assignment: CDR1 LGHNA and CDR2 YNFKEQ. This CDR3 comprises 15 residues. V was shortened by 1 base and J by 7 bases, with 16 bases between the two germline ends. CDR3 in DNA: TGTGCCAGCAGCCAAGTGGAGGGGTTAAGCTCTGGCTACACCTTC. Translating it yields CASSQVEGLSSGYTF.

The chain couples TRBV30 to TRBJ1-3, with a weak D call TRBD1 (5 bases). Between the trimmed V and J ends, which lost 1 base and 3 bases, there was a span of 10 bases. Germline CDR1 and CDR2: GTSNPN and SVGIG (reference sequence). This CDR3 contains 14 residues. The CDR3 reads CAWSARGHGNTIYF. The CDR3 DNA follows: TGTGCCTGGAGTGCGAGGGGTCATGGAAACACCATATATTTT.

The chain uses TRBV2 and TRBJ2-5, with 10 bases matching TRBD1. V lost 4 bases and J lost 5; bases outside the gene matches: 7. This CDR3 is built from 15 residues. The germline V gene encodes CDR1 SNHLY and CDR2 FYNNEI. The CDR3, as DNA: TGTGCCAGCAGTGCCGACAGGGGGCAAAGGGAGACCCAGTACTTC. It specifies CASSADRGQRETQYF.

As DNA, the CDR3 is TGTGCCAGCAGCCGCCTGACAGGGAGCTATGGCTACACCTTC. This codes for CASSRLTGSYGYTF. This rearrangement joins TRBV28 to TRBJ1-2; 7 positions agree with TRBD1. The CDR3 covers 14 residues. V gave up 6 bases and J gave up 4 bases; unmatched junction bases: 8. Germline loops: CDR1 MDHEN, CDR2 SYDVKM.

The V and J genes are TRBV28 and TRBJ2-5; weak D call: TRBD2 (5 bases). The CDR3 loop spans 15 amino acids. Trimming shortened V by 2 bases and J by 2 bases, and 12 bases separated the two germline ends. The V gene's germline CDR1 is MDHEN and CDR2 SYDVKM. The chain's CDR3 is CASSLNGPGQETQYF. CDR3 in DNA: TGTGCCAGCAGTTTAAACGGACCGGGGCAAGAGACCCAGTACTTC.

The V call is TRBV5-1, the J call TRBJ2-7; 15 bases match TRBD2. Germline-derived CDR1 and CDR2 are SGHRS and YFSETQ. This CDR3 is 19 amino acids long. V dropped 5 bases and J dropped 3; count of bases not matched to a gene: 15. The CDR3 protein is CASSSAPGTSGGSLYEQYF. Written as DNA, the CDR3 is TGCGCCAGCAGTTCAGCCCCCGGGACTAGCGGGGGGAGCCTCTACGAGCAGTACTTC.